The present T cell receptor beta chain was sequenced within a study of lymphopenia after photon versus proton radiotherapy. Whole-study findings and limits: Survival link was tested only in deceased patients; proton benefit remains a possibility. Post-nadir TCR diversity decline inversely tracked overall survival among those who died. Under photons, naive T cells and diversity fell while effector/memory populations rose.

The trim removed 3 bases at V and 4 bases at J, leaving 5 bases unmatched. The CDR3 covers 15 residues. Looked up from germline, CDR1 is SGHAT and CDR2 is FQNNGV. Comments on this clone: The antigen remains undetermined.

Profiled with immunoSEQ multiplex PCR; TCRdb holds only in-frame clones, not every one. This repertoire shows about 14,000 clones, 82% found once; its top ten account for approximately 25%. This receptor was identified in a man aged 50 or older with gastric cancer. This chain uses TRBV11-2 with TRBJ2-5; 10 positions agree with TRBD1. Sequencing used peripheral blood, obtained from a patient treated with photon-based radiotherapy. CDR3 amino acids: CASSFGTGVLETQYF. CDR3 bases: TGTGCCAGCAGCTTCGGGACAGGGGTATTAGAGACCCAGTACTTC.